The 25 T cell receptor beta chains in this list originate from one sample, sequenced in a study of immune heterogeneity within non-small cell lung tumors (dated by TCRdb to 2016 to 2019). The data were produced on a HiSeq X Ten. The TCR beta CDR3 region was amplified with a multiplex PCR system whose first round of around 10 cycles used 32 V-gene forward primers and 13 J-gene reverse primers. In TCRdb, the public reads were trimmed at Q25 with fastp and aligned with MiXCR, with productive beta chains retained. Rows matching on CDR3 protein sequence are summarized as one entry with the most common DNA and genes. The sample table records around 16,000 distinct CDR3 sequences; 25% to 35% of these occur just once. The ten largest account for approximately 4.1% of the sample. Genomic DNA extracted from bulk tumor tissue served as TCR template, with around 0.55 ug gDNA amplified per sample. During surgery, several biopsies were collected from each primary tumor and placed as far from one another as possible within the tumor mass. Patients in the study cohort, which was described as untreated, were newly diagnosed NSCLC cases going through curative surgery.

Sequences were obtained from lung tumor tissue. Receptor source: a man aged 35-49 years with non-small cell lung cancer.

Sample share makes this clonotype medium-sized. The chain joins TRBV5-1 to TRBJ2-7; 7 bases align to TRBD2. Germline V gene data show CDR1 as SGHRS and CDR2 as YFSETQ. J gave up 5 bases and V 2 bases, and 4 bases lay outside the gene matches. This CDR3 spans 13 amino acids. The CDR3 nucleotides are TGCGCCAGCAGCTTCGGGACTATCAACGAGCAGTACTTC. Translation gives CASSFGTINEQYF.

The rearrangement joins TRBV7-9 to TRBJ2-1, with 7 positions matching TRBD2. The CDR3 contains 13 residues. Trimming removed 5 bases from V and 6 bases from J; junction bases left unmatched: 4. The germline V gene has CDR1 SEHNR and CDR2 FQNEAQ (reference sequence). CDR3 sequence (DNA): TGTGCCAGCAGCCGGAGCGGGGTCAATGAGCAGTTCTTC. Its protein is CASSRSGVNEQFF. The variable domain in full, completed from reference TRBV7-9 and TRBJ2-1, reads DTGVSQNPRHKITKRGQNVTFRCDPISEHNRLYWYRQTLGQGPEFLTYFQNEAQLEKSRLLSDRFSAERPKGSFSTLEIQRTEQGDSAMYLCASSRSGVNEQFFGPGTRLTVL.

The CDR3: CASSLIQADTQYF. The CDR3 bases are TGTGCCAGCTCACTAATCCAGGCAGATACGCAGTATTTT. The V and J genes are TRBV18 and TRBJ2-3, with D hard to call. The germline V gene encodes CDR1 KGHSH and CDR2 LQKENI. The CDR3 is 13 residues long. Trimming took off 4 bases at V and 4 bases at J, with 9 bases between the two ends.

This clonotype was seen repeatedly, ten times or more. The V and J genes are TRBV2 and TRBJ2-2; D is undetermined. CDR3 length equals 16 residues. Deletions cut 6 bases from V and 6 bases from J, with 20 bases between. Germline V CDR1 and CDR2: SNHLY, FYNNEI. In DNA, the CDR3 is TGTGCCAGCAGCGTCCCCCCCCCTACGGGCCCCGGGGAGCTGTTTTTT. Translated, it gives CASSVPPPTGPGELFF.

This clonotype has at least ten counts. V is TRBV9 and J is TRBJ2-3; TRBD1 is a possible D gene (5 bases). Germline V CDR1 and CDR2: SGDLS, YYNGEE. The V and J ends lost 3 bases and 5 bases respectively, with 16 bases between them. This CDR3 has 15 amino acids. The chain's CDR3 is CASSGEPTALDTQYF. The CDR3 DNA is TGTGCCAGCAGCGGTGAACCGACAGCCTTAGATACGCAGTATTTT.

This clonotype appeared many times. The chain links TRBV5-1 to TRBJ1-3; a possible D gene is TRBD1 (6 bases). The germline V gene encodes CDR1 SGHRS and CDR2 YFSETQ. CDR3 length equals 14 residues. The V gene lost 4 bases and the J gene lost 4 bases, with 12 bases spanning the gap. CDR3 sequence reads: CASSAGTLGNTIYF. In DNA form, the CDR3 reads TGCGCCAGCAGCGCCGGGACATTGGGAAACACCATATATTTT.

Only a few counts were recorded for this clonotype. The V call is TRBV12-3 or TRBV12-4, the J call TRBJ1-1; TRBD1 might be the D (5 bases). This CDR3 comprises 16 residues. Trimming took off 4 bases at V and 0 bases at J, with 15 bases between the two ends. This CDR3 is CASSSLPGGVNTEAFF. The CDR3 bases are TGTGCCAGCAGTTCCCTCCCGGGAGGGGTGAACACTGAAGCTTTCTTT.

V and J are TRBV12-5 and TRBJ2-5; 7 bases agree with TRBD1. V was pared by 6 bases and J by 5 bases, with 6 bases of the junction left unmatched. The CDR3 length is 13 residues. Looked up from germline, CDR1 is LGHNT and CDR2 is FRNRAP. DNA for the CDR3: TGTGCTAGTGGCGGTGACAGGGCCGAGACCCAGTACTTC. It encodes CASGGDRAETQYF.

This clonotype was seen a handful of times. J is TRBJ2-3 and V is TRBV2, with 14 bases matching TRBD2. Trimming at V came to 7 bases and at J to 0 bases, leaving 3 bases not matched to a gene. Germline CDR1 and CDR2: SNHLY and FYNNEI. The CDR3 runs 16 residues. The CDR3 is CASNRLAGGSTDTQYF. CDR3 bases: TGTGCCAGCAATAGACTAGCGGGAGGGAGCACAGATACGCAGTATTTT.

This clonotype is medium-sized by share. The V call is TRBV6-1, the J call TRBJ2-7; 9 nucleotides align to TRBD2. CDR1 is MNHNS, CDR2 SASEGT, per germline. This CDR3 is 14 amino acids long. With 6 bases clipped from V and 0 bases from J, the junction kept 3 bases outside the gene matches. This CDR3 reads CASSIAGASYEQYF. The CDR3 DNA is TGTGCCAGCAGCATAGCGGGGGCCTCCTACGAGCAGTACTTC.

This clonotype showed up just a few times. This rearrangement joins TRBV19 to TRBJ2-1; D not resolved. This CDR3 comprises 13 residues. The germline gives CDR1 LNHDA, CDR2 SQIVND (reference sequence). V gave up 2 bases and J gave up 5 bases, with 7 bases separating them. The CDR3, as DNA: TGTGCCAGTAGTATAAATCGGAACAATGAGCAGTTCTTC. Translated: CASSINRNNEQFF.

V and J are TRBV5-6 and TRBJ1-2; D ambiguous. The CDR3 runs to 12 residues. The germline V gene has CDR1 SGHDT and CDR2 YYEEEE. The V and J ends lost 7 bases and 4 bases respectively, with 11 bases between them. This CDR3 is CASVSGSYGYTF. CDR3 in DNA: TGTGCCAGCGTCTCGGGGAGCTATGGCTACACCTTC.

This clonotype has ten or more counts. The chain links TRBV9 to TRBJ1-3; D possibly corresponds to TRBD1 (6 bases). The V end was cut by 3 bases, the J end by 0 bases, with 13 bases between. The CDR3 is made up of 16 amino acids. The germline gives CDR1 SGDLS, CDR2 YYNGEE. The CDR3 nucleotides read TGTGCCAGCAGCGGCAGGGGCGATAACTCTGGAAACACCATATATTTT. It codes for CASSGRGDNSGNTIYF.

By proportion, this clonotype is medium-sized. The chain links TRBV27 to TRBJ1-5; D may be TRBD1 (6 bases). The germline CDR1 and CDR2 sequences are MNHEY and SMNVEV (reference sequence). V was trimmed by 6 bases and J by 2 bases, leaving 14 bases between them. The CDR3 extends over 15 amino acids. The CDR3 sequence: CASSRGGQGNQPQHF. CDR3 in DNA: TGTGCCAGCAGCCGGGGGGGGCAGGGCAATCAGCCCCAGCATTTT.

This clonotype is judged medium-sized. This chain joins TRBV11-1 and TRBJ2-7; 8 nucleotides line up with TRBD2. Germline CDR1 and CDR2: SGHAT and FQDESV (reference sequence). Losses at the gene ends were 2 bases for V and 3 bases for J; bases not matched to a gene: 9. The CDR3 contains 16 residues. CDR3 DNA: TGTGCCAGCAGCTTACAGCGGGGGCTGGGGAGCTACGAGCAGTACTTC. This sequence encodes CASSLQRGLGSYEQYF.

Points on this clonotype: A much larger clone lies a single base off, so this may be a read error. V usage is TRBV19 and J usage is TRBJ2-2, with 7 nucleotides matching TRBD2. CDR3 length: 13 amino acids. Germline assignment: CDR1 LNHDA and CDR2 SQIVND (reference sequence). The CDR3 reads CASSKRLAGELSF. Here the CDR3 DNA reads TGTGCCAGTAGCAAACGACTAGCCGGAGAGCTGTCTTTT.

The sample holds many counts of this clonotype. The genes are TRBV6-1 and TRBJ1-2, with unresolved D. This CDR3 has 12 amino acids. The V gene's germline CDR1 is MNHNS and CDR2 SASEGT. V lost 5 bases and J 4 bases, leaving 8 bases between the germline ends. The CDR3 DNA sequence: TGTGCCAGCAGTTCAAGACCCTATGGCTACACCTTC. Translating it yields CASSSRPYGYTF.

Notes on this clonotype: A much more abundant neighbour one base away suggests this may be a read error. The chain links TRBV2 to TRBJ2-7; D is possibly TRBD1 (6 bases). From germline, CDR1 is SNHLY and CDR2 FYNNEI. CDR3 length: 14 residues. The CDR3 nucleotides are TGTGCCATCAGTGCCGACAGGAACTCCTACGAGCAGTACTTC. This sequence encodes CAISADRNSYEQYF.

The chain joins TRBV9 to TRBJ2-5; 7 nucleotides line up with TRBD2. The length of the CDR3 is 15 residues. The germline gives CDR1 SGDLS, CDR2 YYNGEE. Trimming cost V 0 bases and J 1 base; bases outside gene matches: 3. Here the CDR3 DNA reads TGTGCCAGCAGCGTAGCAGCGGGAAGCCAAGAGACCCAGTACTTC. Translated, it gives CASSVAAGSQETQYF.

J is TRBJ2-2 and V is TRBV12-3 or TRBV12-4, with 8 bases that match TRBD1. CDR3 length equals 15 residues. V trimming: 6 bases; J trimming: 5 bases; junction bases outside the gene matches: 8. The DNA of the CDR3 is TGTGCCAGCAGGGGGAGGCAGGGGGCTACCGGGGAGCTGTTTTTT. This codes for CASRGRQGATGELFF.

As concerns this clonotype: A much larger clone sits a single nucleotide away, making a read error possible. J is TRBJ1-3 and V is TRBV11-3; 7 positions agree with TRBD1. The ends lost 0 bases at V and 3 bases at J; junction bases unmatched: 5. This CDR3 has 16 amino acids. Germline CDR1 and CDR2: SGHNT and YENEEA. DNA for the CDR3: TGTGCCAGCAGCTTAGATCTCGGGACAGATGGAAACACCATATATTTT. Translation gives CASSLDLGTDGNTIYF.

The V call is TRBV30, the J call TRBJ2-2; maybe TRBD2 (7 bases). Germline lookup yields CDR1 GTSNPN and CDR2 SVGIG (reference sequence). V lost 2 bases and J lost 4, with 23 bases in between. The CDR3 contains 18 residues. The CDR3 reads CAWSNPRRGALSTGELFF. The CDR3, as DNA: TGTGCCTGGAGTAACCCCCGCCGGGGGGCGCTGAGCACCGGGGAGCTGTTTTTT.

Concerning this clonotype itself: A much larger clone is a single base away; this may be a read error. V gene TRBV19 combines with J gene TRBJ2-7, with 8 bases lining up with TRBD2. Germline CDR1 reads LNHDA; CDR2 reads SQIVND (reference sequence). This CDR3 is 17 amino acids long. The CDR3 DNA is TGTGCCATTAGTATAATCGGGGGGGCGCAAAACGCCTACGAGCAGTACTTC. Its translation is CAISIIGGAQNAYEQYF.

This clonotype was counted many times. The rearrangement links TRBV4-2 to TRBJ2-4; D is uncertain. This CDR3 is built from 14 residues. Germline CDR1 and CDR2: LGHNA and YNFKEQ. Trimming left V 0 bases short and J 5 bases short, with 8 bases between. CDR3 amino acids: CASSQDGSQNIQYF. CDR3 sequence (DNA): TGTGCCAGCAGCCAAGACGGGTCCCAAAACATTCAGTACTTC.

In DNA, the CDR3 is TGTGCCAGCAGCTTATCCGGGACAGAAAGCTTCTACAATGAGCAGTTCTTC. It translates to CASSLSGTESFYNEQFF. The rearrangement uses TRBV7-2 and TRBJ2-1, with 7 bases that match TRBD1. Germline V gene lookup returns CDR1 SGHTA and CDR2 FQGNSA. The CDR3 loop spans 17 amino acids. V was pared by 2 bases and J by 3 bases, with 10 bases of the junction left unmatched.